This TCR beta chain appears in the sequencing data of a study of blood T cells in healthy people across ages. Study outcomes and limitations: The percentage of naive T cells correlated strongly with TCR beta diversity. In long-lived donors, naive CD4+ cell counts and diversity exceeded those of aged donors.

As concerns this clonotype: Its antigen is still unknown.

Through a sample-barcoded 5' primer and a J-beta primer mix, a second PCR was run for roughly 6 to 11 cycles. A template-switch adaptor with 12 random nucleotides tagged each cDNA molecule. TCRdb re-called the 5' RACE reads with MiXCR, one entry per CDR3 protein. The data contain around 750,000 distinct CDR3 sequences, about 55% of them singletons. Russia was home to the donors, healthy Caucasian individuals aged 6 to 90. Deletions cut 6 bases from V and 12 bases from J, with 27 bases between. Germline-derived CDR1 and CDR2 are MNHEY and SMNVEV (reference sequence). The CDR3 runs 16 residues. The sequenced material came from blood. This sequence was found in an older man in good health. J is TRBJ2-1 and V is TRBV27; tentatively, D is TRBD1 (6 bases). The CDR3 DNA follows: TGTGCCAGCAGCTCAACCGGGACCCCGAGGGGGATAAGGCAGTTCTTC. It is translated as CASSSTGTPRGIRQFF.